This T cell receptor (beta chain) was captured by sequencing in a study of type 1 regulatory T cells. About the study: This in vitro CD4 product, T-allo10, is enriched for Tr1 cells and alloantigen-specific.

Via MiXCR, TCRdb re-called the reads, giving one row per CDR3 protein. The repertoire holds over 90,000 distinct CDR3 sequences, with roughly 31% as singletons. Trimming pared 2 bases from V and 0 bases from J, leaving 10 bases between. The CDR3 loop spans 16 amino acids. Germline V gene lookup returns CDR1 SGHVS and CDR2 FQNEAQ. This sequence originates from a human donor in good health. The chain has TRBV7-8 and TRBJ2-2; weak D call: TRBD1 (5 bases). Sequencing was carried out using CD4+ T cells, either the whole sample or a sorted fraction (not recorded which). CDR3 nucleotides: TGTGCCAGCAGCTTATTGACAGCTACGAACACCGGGGAGCTGTTTTTT. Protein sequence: CASSLLTATNTGELFF. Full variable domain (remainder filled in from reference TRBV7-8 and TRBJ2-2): GAGVSQSPRYKVAKRGQDVALRCDPISGHVSLFWYQQALGQGPEFLTYFQNEAQLDKSGLPSDRFFAERPEGSVSTLKIQRTQQEDSAVYLCASSLLTATNTGELFFGEGSRLTVL.